The clone carrying this T cell receptor (beta chain) was detected only a few times. These data originate in a study of blood T cells in healthy people across ages. PCR was performed a second time for roughly 7 to 11 cycles using a sample-barcoded 5' primer and a J-beta primer mix. TCRdb passed the 5' RACE reads through MiXCR, listing each CDR3 protein once. The sample carries some 1 million distinct CDR3 sequences, 35% to 55% recorded once. The CDR3 consists of 13 residues. Per germline, CDR1 DFQATT and CDR2 SNEGSKA (reference sequence). V and J are TRBV20-1 and TRBJ2-6; D is unclear. The sequence was collected from a woman in her sixties or seventies in good health. Sequenced sample: blood. Here the CDR3 reads CSPATAGANVLTF. In DNA, the CDR3 is TGCAGCCCGGCAACGGCTGGGGCCAACGTCCTGACTTTC.